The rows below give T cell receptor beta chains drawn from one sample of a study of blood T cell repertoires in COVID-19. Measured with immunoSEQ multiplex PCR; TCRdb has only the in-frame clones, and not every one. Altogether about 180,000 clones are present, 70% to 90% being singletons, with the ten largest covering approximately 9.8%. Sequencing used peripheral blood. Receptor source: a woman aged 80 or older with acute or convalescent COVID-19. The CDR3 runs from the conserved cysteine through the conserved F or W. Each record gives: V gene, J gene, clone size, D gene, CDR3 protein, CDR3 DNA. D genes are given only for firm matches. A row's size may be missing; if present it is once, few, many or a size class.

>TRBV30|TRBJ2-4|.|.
CAFSRAGNKNIQYF
TGTGCCTTTTCCCGGGCGGGCAACAAAAACATTCAGTACTTC
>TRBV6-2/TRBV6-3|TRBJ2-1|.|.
CASSPWSADSYNEQFF
TGTGCCAGCAGCCCTTGGAGCGCGGACTCCTACAATGAGCAGTTCTTC
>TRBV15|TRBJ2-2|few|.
CATSRGEPTGELFF
TGTGCCACCAGCAGAGGAGAGCCCACCGGGGAGCTGTTTTTT
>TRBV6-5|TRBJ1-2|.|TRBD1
CASSRTGGFYGYTF
TGTGCCAGCAGTAGGACAGGGGGCTTCTATGGCTACACCTTC
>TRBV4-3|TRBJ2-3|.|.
CASSQERTDTDTQYF
TGCGCCAGCAGCCAAGAACGGACAGACACAGATACGCAGTATTTT
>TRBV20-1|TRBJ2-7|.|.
CSASGEALGSYEQYF
TGCAGTGCTAGTGGGGAGGCACTAGGCTCCTACGAGCAGTACTTC
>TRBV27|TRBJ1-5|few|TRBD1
CASSPGTGSNQPQHF
TGTGCCAGCAGTCCGGGGACAGGGAGCAATCAGCCCCAGCATTTT
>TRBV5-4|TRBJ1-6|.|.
CASSLGGGRQLNSPLHF
TGTGCCAGCAGCTTGGGGGGGGGCCGGCAATTAAATTCACCCCTCCACTTT
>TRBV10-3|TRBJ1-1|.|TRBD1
CAIKGTGGANTEAFF
TGTGCCATTAAAGGGACAGGGGGCGCGAACACTGAAGCTTTCTTT
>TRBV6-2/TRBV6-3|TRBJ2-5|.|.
CASSPYRGLQQETQYF
TGTGCCAGCAGCCCTTACCGAGGACTGCAACAAGAGACCCAGTACTTC
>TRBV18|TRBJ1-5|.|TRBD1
CASSRSGTGGASNQPQHF
TGTGCCAGCTCACGATCCGGGACAGGGGGCGCAAGCAATCAGCCCCAGCATTTT
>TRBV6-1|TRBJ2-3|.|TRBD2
CASSESLAGGSTDTQYF
TGTGCCAGCAGTGAGTCACTAGCGGGGGGTAGCACAGATACGCAGTATTTT
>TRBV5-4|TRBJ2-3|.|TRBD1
CASSLASRGRGTDTQYF
TGTGCCAGCAGCTTGGCGAGCAGGGGGCGCGGCACAGATACGCAGTATTTT
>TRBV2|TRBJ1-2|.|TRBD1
CASSTGPGQGLLYGYTF
TGTGCCAGCAGCACGGGCCCGGGACAGGGGCTCCTCTATGGCTACACCTTC
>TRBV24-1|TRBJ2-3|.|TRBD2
CATSPASGSSGTQYF
TGTGCCACCAGCCCCGCTAGCGGGAGTAGTGGTACGCAGTATTTT
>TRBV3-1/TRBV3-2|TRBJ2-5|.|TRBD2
CASSPIGVRGGWTQYF
TGTGCCAGCAGCCCTATAGGGGTGCGCGGGGGGTGGACCCAGTACTTC
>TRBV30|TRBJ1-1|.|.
CAWDPGTSSEAFF
TGTGCCTGGGATCCAGGGACAAGTTCTGAAGCTTTCTTT
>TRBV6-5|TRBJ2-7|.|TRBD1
CASRPTGLDEQYF
TGTGCCAGCCGGCCGACAGGGCTAGACGAGCAGTACTTC
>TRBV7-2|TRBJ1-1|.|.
CASSLSDTAFF
TGTGCCAGCAGCCTCTCAGACACAGCTTTCTTT
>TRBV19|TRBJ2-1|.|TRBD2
CASTISGTSYNEQFF
TGTGCCAGTACGATTAGCGGGACGTCCTACAATGAGCAGTTCTTC
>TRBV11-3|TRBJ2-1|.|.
CASSLRGSSYNEQFF
TGTGCCAGCAGCTTACGAGGGAGCTCCTACAATGAGCAGTTCTTC
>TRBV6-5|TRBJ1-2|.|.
CASSANRVPGLGYTF
TGTGCCAGCAGCGCTAACAGGGTTCCGGGGCTTGGCTACACCTTC
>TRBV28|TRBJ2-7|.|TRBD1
CASRRTGSVFYEQYF
TGTGCCAGCAGACGGACAGGGTCGGTATTTTACGAGCAGTACTTC
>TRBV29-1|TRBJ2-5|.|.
CSVPGQDYGETQYF
TGCAGCGTCCCGGGACAAGATTACGGCGAGACCCAGTACTTC
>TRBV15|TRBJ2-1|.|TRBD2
CATSRDPSGRGNEQFF
TGTGCCACCAGCAGAGATCCGAGCGGGAGGGGGAATGAGCAGTTCTTC
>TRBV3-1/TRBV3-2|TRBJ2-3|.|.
CASSRGDKCTDTQYF
TGTGCCAGCAGCCGGGGGGATAAGTGCACAGATACGCAGTATTTT
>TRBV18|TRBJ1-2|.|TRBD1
CASSERTGANYGYTF
TGTGCCAGCTCAGAAAGGACAGGGGCGAACTATGGCTACACCTTC
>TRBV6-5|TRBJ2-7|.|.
CASRATVPQYEQYF
TGTGCCAGCAGAGCGACGGTCCCCCAATACGAGCAGTACTTC
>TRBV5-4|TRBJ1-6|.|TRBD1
CASSLTDRGNSPLHF
TGTGCCAGCAGCTTGACGGACAGGGGGAATTCACCCCTCCACTTT
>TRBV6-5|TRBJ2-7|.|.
CASSYSSNRADEQYF
TGTGCCAGCAGTTACTCGAGTAACAGGGCCGACGAGCAGTACTTC
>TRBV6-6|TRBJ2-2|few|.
CASWRDPSTGELFF
TGTGCCAGTTGGCGGGACCCGAGCACCGGGGAGCTGTTTTTT
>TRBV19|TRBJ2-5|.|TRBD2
CASSIQSFGGETQYF
TGTGCCAGTAGTATTCAGTCCTTCGGGGGGGAGACCCAGTACTTC
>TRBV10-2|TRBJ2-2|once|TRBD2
CASRDAGLAGANTGELFF
TGCGCCAGCAGAGATGCGGGACTAGCGGGGGCGAACACCGGGGAGCTGTTTTTT
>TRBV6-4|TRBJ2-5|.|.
CASSEFQGETQYF
TGTGCCAGCAGTGAGTTCCAGGGAGAGACCCAGTACTTC
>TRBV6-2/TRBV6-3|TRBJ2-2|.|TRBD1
CASSYTHPALPGQANTGELFF
TGTGCCAGCAGTTACACCCATCCCGCTCTTCCGGGACAGGCAAACACCGGGGAGCTGTTTTTT
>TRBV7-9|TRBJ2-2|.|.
CASSLRGLDTGELFF
TGTGCCAGCAGCTTAAGGGGCTTGGACACCGGGGAGCTGTTTTTT
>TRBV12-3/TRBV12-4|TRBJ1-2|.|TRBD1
CASSLTGVYGYTF
TGTGCCAGCAGCTTAACAGGGGTCTATGGCTACACCTTC
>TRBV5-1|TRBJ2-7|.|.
CASSLEGQSTYEQYF
TGCGCCAGCAGCTTGGAAGGACAGAGTACCTACGAGCAGTACTTC
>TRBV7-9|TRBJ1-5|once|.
CASSLGTPNQPQHF
TGTGCCAGCAGCTTAGGGACACCTAATCAGCCCCAGCATTTT